These T cell receptor beta chains were read from a single sample in a study of blood T cell repertoires in COVID-19. The data were produced by immunoSEQ multiplex PCR, yet TCRdb's version contains in-frame clones alone and is incomplete. The sample lists 250,000 or so clones; 70% to 90% were seen once. Sequencing was carried out using PBMCs or T cells enriched from blood (not recorded which). Every receptor here comes from a woman aged 45-59 years who had recovered from COVID-19. CDR3s include the opening cysteine and the closing phenylalanine or tryptophan. The D gene is left open where the match is weak. The size of a clone is reported for some rows only, either as once, few or many, or as a class for expanded clones.

clone size,D gene,V gene,J gene,CDR3 protein,CDR3 DNA
.,TRBD2,TRBV27,TRBJ2-1,CASSLGDYANEQFF,TGTGCCAGCAGTTTAGGGGACTATGCGAATGAGCAGTTCTTC
.,.,TRBV18,TRBJ1-2,CASSPPRAGGYGYTF,TGTGCCAGCTCACCACCTAGGGCTGGAGGCTATGGCTACACCTTC
.,.,TRBV10-2,TRBJ1-3,CASSERDTIYF,TGCGCCAGCAGTGAGCGGGACACCATATATTTT
.,TRBD2,TRBV28,TRBJ2-7,CASLGLPNYEQYF,TGTGCCAGTCTGGGACTACCGAACTACGAGCAGTACTTC
once,TRBD1,TRBV7-9,TRBJ1-6,CASSLGTGNSPLHF,TGTGCCAGCAGCCTGGGGACAGGGAATTCACCCCTCCACTTT
.,.,TRBV28,TRBJ1-1,CASSLRQGALLGTEAFF,TGTGCCAGCAGTTTACGTCAGGGTGCGTTGTTGGGGACTGAAGCTTTCTTT
.,.,TRBV3-1/TRBV3-2,TRBJ2-3,CASSQDLSGVTDTQYF,TGTGCCAGCAGCCAAGATCTTTCGGGGGTCACAGATACGCAGTATTTT
.,.,TRBV28,TRBJ1-2,CASSLKGMGYGYTF,TGTGCCAGCAGTTTAAAGGGGATGGGGTATGGCTACACCTTC
.,TRBD1,TRBV18,TRBJ1-3,CASSPAGQGSGNTIYF,TGTGCCAGCTCACCAGCGGGACAGGGGTCTGGAAACACCATATATTTT
.,TRBD1,TRBV24-1,TRBJ2-7,CATSEPDRVHEQYF,TGTGCCACCAGTGAACCGGACAGGGTCCACGAGCAGTACTTC
few,TRBD1,TRBV25-1,TRBJ1-6,CASRGPGSPLHF,TGTGCCAGTAGGGGGCCAGGTTCACCCCTCCACTTT
.,TRBD1,TRBV3-1/TRBV3-2,TRBJ1-2,CASSQDRTGGASSHGYTF,TGTGCCAGCAGCCAAGACAGGACAGGGGGCGCGTCTTCTCATGGCTACACCTTC
.,TRBD2,TRBV7-9,TRBJ2-1,CASSSRLAGGENEQFF,TGTGCCAGCAGCTCAAGACTAGCGGGAGGCGAAAATGAGCAGTTCTTC
.,.,TRBV28,TRBJ1-3,CASSFSDGNTIYF,TGTGCCAGCAGTTTCAGCGATGGAAACACCATATATTTT
.,.,TRBV28,TRBJ1-3,CASSLSLAGNTIYF,TGTGCCAGCAGTTTATCATTAGCTGGAAACACCATATATTTT
few,.,TRBV3-1/TRBV3-2,TRBJ2-1,CASSQERSTGEQFF,TGTGCCAGCAGCCAAGAACGCTCGACTGGTGAGCAGTTCTTC
.,TRBD1,TRBV18,TRBJ1-1,CASSPRQGATEAFF,TGTGCCAGCTCACCACGACAGGGGGCGACCGAAGCTTTCTTT
.,TRBD2,TRBV9,TRBJ2-3,CASSASTSGRGIDTQYF,TGTGCCAGCAGCGCTTCGACTAGCGGGAGAGGAATAGATACGCAGTATTTT
.,TRBD2,TRBV3-1/TRBV3-2,TRBJ2-1,CASSQVRTSSNEQFF,TGTGCCAGCAGCCAAGTCCGGACTAGCTCCAATGAGCAGTTCTTC
.,TRBD1,TRBV27,TRBJ2-3,CASSYPGTGAPATDTQYF,TGTGCCAGCAGTTATCCCGGGACAGGGGCGCCCGCCACAGATACGCAGTATTTT
few,TRBD2,TRBV7-3,TRBJ2-1,CASRLTGTSYDEQFF,TGTGCCAGCAGATTAACCGGGACTAGTTACGATGAGCAGTTCTTC
.,.,TRBV6-5,TRBJ1-6,CASSYGAGHPNSPLHF,TGTGCCAGCAGTTATGGGGCCGGACATCCTAATTCACCCCTCCACTTT
.,.,TRBV6-5,TRBJ2-7,CASSPTGVSYEQYF,TGTGCCAGCAGCCCGACAGGAGTGTCCTACGAGCAGTACTTC
.,TRBD2,TRBV30,TRBJ2-1,CAWKGAGVKVYNEQFF,TGTGCCTGGAAAGGGGCGGGAGTTAAGGTCTACAATGAGCAGTTCTTC
once,TRBD1,TRBV3-1/TRBV3-2,TRBJ2-5,CASSLDREVEETQYF,TGTGCCAGCAGCTTGGACAGGGAGGTAGAAGAGACCCAGTACTTC
.,.,TRBV5-1,TRBJ2-3,CASSSGDTQYF,TGCGCCAGCAGCTCGGGAGATACGCAGTATTTT
.,TRBD2,TRBV6-6,TRBJ2-5,CASSPPAGLAGVAVMKTQYF,TGTGCCAGCAGTCCCCCCGCGGGACTAGCGGGAGTCGCGGTAATGAAGACCCAGTACTTC
once,.,TRBV28,TRBJ2-7,CASSPGTPTYEQYF,TGTGCCAGCAGCCCTGGGACTCCTACCTACGAGCAGTACTTC
.,.,TRBV5-1,TRBJ2-2,CASSLEGVDNTGELFF,TGCGCCAGCAGCTTGGAAGGAGTAGACAACACCGGGGAGCTGTTTTTT
.,.,TRBV12-3/TRBV12-4,TRBJ1-2,CASSFDSTYGYTF,TGTGCCAGCAGTTTTGACTCGACCTATGGCTACACCTTC
once,.,TRBV15,TRBJ2-1,CATSRSTGKLYNEQFF,TGTGCCACCAGCAGGTCGACAGGAAAATTATACAATGAGCAGTTCTTC
.,.,TRBV7-2,TRBJ1-6,CASSLDQGNSPLHF,TGTGCCAGCAGCTTAGACCAGGGGAATTCACCCCTCCACTTT
once,.,TRBV19,TRBJ2-7,CASGAGAREGEQYF,TGTGCCAGTGGCGCAGGGGCCCGGGAAGGGGAGCAGTACTTC
.,TRBD1,TRBV4-1,TRBJ2-5,CASSQGDRGGVRTQYF,TGCGCCAGCAGCCAAGGGGACAGGGGAGGAGTACGGACCCAGTACTTC
.,.,TRBV6-2/TRBV6-3,TRBJ1-1,CASSYMQGNTEAFF,TGTGCCAGCAGTTACATGCAGGGGAACACTGAAGCTTTCTTT
many,TRBD1,TRBV27,TRBJ2-7,CASSPVGQGAHEQYF,TGTGCCAGCAGCCCGGTCGGCCAGGGGGCGCACGAGCAGTACTTC
.,TRBD2,TRBV3-1/TRBV3-2,TRBJ2-1,CASSPLGRAYNEQFF,TGTGCCAGCAGCCCCTTGGGGAGGGCCTACAATGAGCAGTTCTTC